This T cell receptor (beta chain) was identified in a study of identical twins. With regard to this clonotype: Its antigen is currently unknown.

MiXCR, run by TCRdb on the 5' RACE reads, gives a single entry per CDR3 protein. The table has 400,000 to 550,000 distinct CDR3 sequences, roughly an eighth seen once. Overall study findings and caveats: Cord blood beta clonotypes present at high abundance carried fewer insertions; no such pattern appeared in memory repertoires. There is a chance that invariant MAIT and iNKT cells partially muddied zero-insertion analyses.

This sample was also put to use in a study of yellow fever vaccine responses in identical twins.

The sequenced material came from CD4+ T cells sorted from blood. The clonotype comes from a woman under 30 in good health.

In DNA form, the CDR3 reads TGTGCCAGCTCCGGGACCTGGCGGGAGCAGTTCTTC. This sequence encodes CASSGTWREQFF. The rearrangement joins TRBV28 to TRBJ2-1; D may be TRBD1 or TRBD2 (5 bases each). The CDR3 has 12 residues. Trimming stripped 8 bases from V and 10 bases from J, with 15 bases between. Germline V lookup: CDR1 MDHEN, CDR2 SYDVKM.